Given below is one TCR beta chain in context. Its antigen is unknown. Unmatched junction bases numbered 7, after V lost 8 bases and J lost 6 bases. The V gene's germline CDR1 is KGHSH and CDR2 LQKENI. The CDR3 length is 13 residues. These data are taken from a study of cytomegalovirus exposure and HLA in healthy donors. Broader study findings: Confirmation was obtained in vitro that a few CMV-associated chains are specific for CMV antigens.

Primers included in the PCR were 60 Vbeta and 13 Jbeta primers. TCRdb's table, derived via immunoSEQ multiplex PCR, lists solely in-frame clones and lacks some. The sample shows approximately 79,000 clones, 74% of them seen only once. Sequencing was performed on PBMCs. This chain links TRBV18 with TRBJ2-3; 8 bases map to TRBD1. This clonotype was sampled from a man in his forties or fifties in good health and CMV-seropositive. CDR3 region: CASMTGVQDTQYF. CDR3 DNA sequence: TGTGCCAGCATGACAGGGGTCCAGGATACGCAGTATTTT.